Shown below are 3 T cell receptor beta chains from a single sample sequenced in a study of T cell repertoires in cytomegalovirus infection. Each CDR3 protein gets one entry after TCRdb re-called the reads with MiXCR. Here the sample spans about 310,000 distinct CDR3 sequences, about a sixth being singletons. The sequencing input was PBMCs. Source of these receptors: a human donor in good health (CMV status not recorded). Some clones in this sample may be carry-over from other donors' samples.

The gene calls are TRBV6-1 and TRBJ1-1; D is ambiguous. The CDR3 covers 14 residues. Per germline, CDR1 MNHNS and CDR2 SASEGT. V lost 2 bases to trimming and J lost 0 bases, with 7 bases between them. Here the CDR3 DNA reads TGTGCCAGCAGTGAACTCGTTTTGAACACTGAAGCTTTCTTT. It yields the protein CASSELVLNTEAFF.

This clonotype came up many times. The rearrangement uses TRBV7-4 and TRBJ1-2; 7 bases fit TRBD1. Germline CDR1 and CDR2: SGHVT and SQSDAQ. With V trimmed by 5 bases and J by 4 bases, 19 bases remained unmatched. CDR3 length equals 18 residues. The CDR3 coding sequence is TGTGCCAGCAGCACCGATAGCCTCGACAGGGCGACCGTCTATGGCTACACCTTC. It encodes CASSTDSLDRATVYGYTF. The entire variable domain, with the rest obtained from reference TRBV7-4 and TRBJ1-2, is as follows: GAGVSQSPRYKVAKRGRDVALRCDSISGHVTLYWYRQTLGQGSEVLTYSQSDAQRDKSGRPSGRFSAERPERSVSTLKIQRTEQGDSAVYLCASSTDSLDRATVYGYTFGSGTRLTVV.

This clonotype has at least ten counts. The V call is TRBV12-3 or TRBV12-4, the J call TRBJ2-7; 7 positions match TRBD1. V shed 8 bases and J 6 bases; nucleotides not matched to a gene: 19. This CDR3 has 16 amino acids. The CDR3 sequence: CASGTQWATGSGEQYF. CDR3 nucleotide sequence: TGTGCCAGCGGGACCCAATGGGCGACAGGGTCTGGCGAGCAGTACTTC.